This TCR beta chain was captured in a study of stem cell transplantation in POMP-related autoinflammatory disease. Germline lookup yields CDR1 MGHDK and CDR2 SYGVNS. Trimming cost V 2 bases and J 0 bases, with 2 bases left between them. This CDR3 comprises 14 residues. Only in-frame clones appear in the TCRdb table, and some are missing; sequencing was by immunoSEQ multiplex PCR. The sample contains roughly 68,000 clones, approximately 90% of which appear only once. The clonotype originates from a human patient with POMP-related autoinflammation and immune dysregulation (PRAID). The graft donor may have given rise to some T cells. Sequencing was performed on CD4+ T cells from PBMCs, taken after stem cell transplantation. The rearrangement uses TRBV25-1 and TRBJ1-6; D is uncertain. The CDR3 sequence is CASSESSYNSPLHF. DNA for the CDR3: TGTGCCAGCAGTGAAAGCTCCTATAATTCACCCCTCCACTTT. Looking up the rest from reference TRBV25-1 and TRBJ1-6 gives the full variable domain: EADIYQTPRYLVIGTGKKITLECSQTMGHDKMYWYQQDPGMELHLIHYSYGVNSTEKGDLSSESTVSRIRTEHFPLTLESARPSHTSQYLCASSESSYNSPLHFGNGTRLTVT.